The 28 T cell receptor beta chains below come from one sample, sequenced in a study of cytomegalovirus exposure and HLA in healthy donors listed by TCRdb under 2017. The receptor library was made with the immunoSEQ multiplex PCR assay. For the multiplex PCR, a mixture combining 60 forward primers for TCR Vbeta segments and 13 reverse primers for TCR Jbeta segments was used. Held by TCRdb, this immuneACCESS table contains in-frame sequences only and omits some clones. Under half of the omission traces to an unresolved V gene where checked; the cause of the rest is unknown. Across this sample there are some 110,000 clones, with around 74% seen only once. The top ten clonotypes cover around 4.8% of the sample. Sequencing was done on a sample of PBMCs. Source of these receptors: a young man in good health and CMV-seropositive.

The rearrangement uses TRBV7-9 and TRBJ1-4; D not resolved. CDR1 SEHNR and CDR2 FQNEAQ come from the germline V gene (reference sequence). The CDR3 contains 15 residues. V lost 0 bases and J lost 4, with 9 bases in between. Here the CDR3 DNA reads TGTGCCAGCAGCTTAGCGCCAGCGCATAATGAAAAACTGTTTTTT. As protein: CASSLAPAHNEKLFF.

This chain joins TRBV11-2 and TRBJ2-3; D gene uncertain. The germline V gene encodes CDR1 SGHAT and CDR2 FQNNGV. The CDR3 totals 16 residues. Trimming left V 6 bases short and J 0 bases short, with 16 bases between. In DNA form, the CDR3 reads TGTGCCAGCAGACCCTTCCCGAGAGCTAGCACAGATACGCAGTATTTT. Protein: CASRPFPRASTDTQYF. The full variable domain, completed using reference TRBV11-2 and TRBJ2-3, is EAGVAQSPRYKIIEKRQSVAFWCNPISGHATLYWYQQILGQGPKLLIQFQNNGVVDDSQLPKDRFSAERLKGVDSTLKIQPAKLEDSAVYLCASRPFPRASTDTQYFGPGTRLTVL.

The rearrangement uses TRBV10-1 and TRBJ1-6, with D uncertain. V dropped 4 bases and J dropped 6 bases, with 16 bases sitting between them. The germline gives CDR1 WNHNN, CDR2 SYGVQD (reference sequence). This CDR3 spans 16 amino acids. CDR3 nucleotides: TGCGCCAGCAGTGGAGTCAGGATTTTTCCTAATTCACCCCTCCACTTT. This translates into CASSGVRIFPNSPLHF.

The gene calls are TRBV7-2 and TRBJ1-4; no definite D call. CDR1 is SGHTA and CDR2 is FQGNSA in the germline V gene. The CDR3 extends over 14 amino acids. The V end was cut by 2 bases, the J end by 2 bases, with 6 bases between. The CDR3 DNA reads as TGTGCCAGCAGCTTACAGGTGACTAATGAAAAACTGTTTTTT. This sequence encodes CASSLQVTNEKLFF. Full variable domain (remainder filled in from reference TRBV7-2 and TRBJ1-4): GAGVSQSPSNKVTEKGKDVELRCDPISGHTALYWYRQSLGQGLEFLIYFQGNSAPDKSGLPSDRFSAERTGGSVSTLTIQRTQQEDSAVYLCASSLQVTNEKLFFGSGTQLSVL.

The chain links TRBV5-6 to TRBJ2-5, with 9 bases fitting TRBD2. V shed 2 bases and J 4 bases; nucleotides not matched to a gene: 6. Germline values: CDR1 SGHDT, CDR2 YYEEEE. The CDR3 is 15 amino acids. The CDR3 sequence is CASSFVSGGRETQYF. CDR3 DNA: TGTGCCAGCAGCTTTGTTAGCGGGGGCAGAGAGACCCAGTACTTC.

In this sample, this clone turned up a few times. CDR3 in DNA: TGTGCTAGTGGCAGGGGACAGGGTGGGACTGAAGCTTTCTTT. Its translation: CASGRGQGGTEAFF. The rearrangement uses TRBV12-5 and TRBJ1-1; 9 nucleotides match TRBD1. Germline V gives CDR1 LGHNT, CDR2 FRNRAP. J lost 5 bases, V lost 6 bases, and 7 bases had no gene match. The CDR3 runs to 14 residues.

This clone was observed a single time. The chain couples TRBV18 to TRBJ2-1, with TRBD2 matching 11 bases. CDR1 KGHSH and CDR2 LQKENI come from the germline V gene. The CDR3 runs to 16 residues. The V gene end was trimmed by 3 bases and the J gene end by 5 bases; junction bases not matched to a gene: 6. The CDR3 DNA is TGTGCCAGCTCACCCGCCGGGACTAGCGGAAACAATGAGCAGTTCTTC. This sequence encodes CASSPAGTSGNNEQFF.

The chain's CDR3 is CASSKRTDEKLFF. The CDR3 coding sequence is TGCGCCAGCAGCAAGCGGACGGATGAAAAACTGTTTTTT. The chain links TRBV5-1 to TRBJ1-4; the D is unclear. From germline, CDR1 is SGHRS and CDR2 YFSETQ. V was trimmed by 4 bases and J by 6 bases, leaving 10 bases between them. This CDR3 spans 13 amino acids.

This clone was counted only a few times. The rearrangement links TRBV6-5 to TRBJ2-1; D remains ambiguous. Trimming removed 5 bases at V and 3 bases at J, with 8 bases between. This CDR3 has 13 amino acids. Germline loops: CDR1 MNHEY, CDR2 SVGAGI. In nucleotides, the CDR3 is TGTGCCAGCAGTGCCGACAACTACAATGAGCAGTTCTTC. The encoded protein is CASSADNYNEQFF.

The rearrangement links TRBV21-1 to TRBJ2-7; the table's D call of TRBD2 was not tested on the DNA. TRBV21-1 is flagged as a pseudogene. This CDR3 region has 15 residues. The CDR3 is CASSEGLAGGYEQYF. CDR3 DNA sequence: TGTGCCAGCAGCGAGGGACTAGCGGGGGGGTACGAGCAGTACTTC.

This clone appeared many times. The chain recombines TRBV29-1 with TRBJ2-2; D not resolved. Trimming pared 2 bases from V and 0 bases from J, leaving 7 bases between. The CDR3 is made up of 14 amino acids. Germline V gene sequence: CDR1 SQVTM, CDR2 ANQGSEA. CDR3 sequence (DNA): TGCAGCGTTGAAACCTACGCGAACACCGGGGAGCTGTTTTTT. This sequence encodes CSVETYANTGELFF.

The rearrangement uses TRBV28 and TRBJ1-6, with 9 positions matching TRBD1. There are 14 residues in the CDR3. Germline-derived CDR1 and CDR2 are MDHEN and SYDVKM. After removal of 7 bases from V and 9 bases from J, the junction contained 7 bases not matched to a gene. CDR3 amino acids: CASTPGQGTSPLHF. Written as DNA, the CDR3 is TGTGCCAGCACCCCGGGACAGGGCACTTCACCCCTCCACTTT.

Turning to this clone: Other DNA sequences from this sample encode an identical CDR3 as well. The rearrangement joins TRBV30 to TRBJ1-6; 7 bases match TRBD1. From germline, CDR1 is GTSNPN and CDR2 SVGIG (reference sequence). J lost 10 bases, V lost 2 bases, and 8 bases had no gene match. The CDR3 is 14 amino acids. The CDR3 DNA sequence: TGTGCCTGGAGTCTTCCGGACAGGAACTCACCCCTCCACTTT. This encodes CAWSLPDRNSPLHF.

The V call is TRBV30, the J call TRBJ1-6, with D possibly matching TRBD1 (6 bases). The CDR3 consists of 13 residues. Per the germline V gene, CDR1 is GTSNPN and CDR2 is SVGIG (reference sequence). Trimming removed 6 bases at V and 4 bases at J, with 10 bases between. The CDR3 here is CACKDSYNSPLHF. The CDR3, as DNA: TGTGCCTGTAAGGACAGTTATAATTCACCCCTCCACTTT.

This clone turned up a few times. J is TRBJ2-7 and V is TRBV25-1, with unresolved D. V was pared by 3 bases and J by 1 base, with 4 bases between. Germline V gene lookup returns CDR1 MGHDK and CDR2 SYGVNS. The CDR3 spans 12 residues. The CDR3: CASSDQSYEQYF. In nucleotides, the CDR3 is TGTGCCAGCAGTGACCAATCCTACGAGCAGTACTTC.

The chain carries TRBV7-6 and TRBJ1-5; 8 nucleotides match TRBD1. V was pared by 1 base and J by 4 bases, with 3 bases of the junction left unmatched. The V gene's germline CDR1 is SGHVS and CDR2 FNYEAQ. CDR3 length: 15 residues. The CDR3 here is CASSLGTGMNQPQHF. The CDR3 DNA is TGTGCCAGCAGCTTAGGGACAGGGATGAATCAGCCCCAGCATTTT. Full variable domain (rest looked up from reference TRBV7-6 and TRBJ1-5): GAGVSQSPRYKVTKRGQDVALRCDPISGHVSLYWYRQALGQGPEFLTYFNYEAQQDKSGLPNDRFSAERPEGSISTLTIQRTEQRDSAMYRCASSLGTGMNQPQHFGDGTRLSIL.

This clone was detected once. This chain connects TRBV30 to TRBJ1-1; D remains unclear. This CDR3 is built from 14 residues. Germline V gene sequence: CDR1 GTSNPN, CDR2 SVGIG (reference sequence). V was trimmed by 0 bases and J by 4 bases, leaving 12 bases between them. The CDR3 nucleotides are TGTGCCTGGAGTGTAGGCGGGTTGGGCACTGAAGCTTTCTTT. Protein sequence: CAWSVGGLGTEAFF.

The chain joins TRBV9 to TRBJ2-3; maybe TRBD1 (6 bases). V was clipped by 7 bases and J by 8 bases, with 14 bases between them. The germline CDR1 and CDR2 sequences are SGDLS and YYNGEE. CDR3 length equals 12 residues. The CDR3 loop reads CASDRLRGTQYF. The DNA of the CDR3 is TGTGCCAGCGACAGGCTACGTGGTACGCAGTATTTT.

The chain is built from TRBV4-2 and TRBJ1-1; TRBD1 might be the D (6 bases). Per the germline V gene, CDR1 is LGHNA and CDR2 is YNFKEQ. This CDR3 region has 14 residues. Trimming removed 11 bases at V and 5 bases at J, with 21 bases between. CDR3 loop: CAAESGGARTEAFF. The CDR3 DNA sequence: TGTGCCGCCGAGTCCGGGGGGGCGCGGACTGAAGCTTTCTTT.

The rearrangement joins TRBV28 to TRBJ1-2; D ambiguous. Trimming shortened V by 7 bases and J by 6 bases, and 9 bases separated the two germline ends. Germline values: CDR1 MDHEN, CDR2 SYDVKM. CDR3 length: 11 amino acids. CDR3 sequence: CASMAGDGYTF. For the CDR3, the DNA is TGTGCCAGCATGGCGGGAGATGGCTACACCTTC.

V is TRBV19 and J is TRBJ2-7; maybe TRBD2 (5 bases). V was pared by 3 bases and J by 2 bases, with 14 bases between. The CDR3 consists of 15 residues. Germline V gene sequence: CDR1 LNHDA, CDR2 SQIVND (reference sequence). CDR3 protein: CASSISPGVPYEQYF. For the CDR3, the DNA is TGTGCCAGTAGTATCTCTCCCGGGGTACCCTACGAGCAGTACTTC.

The V and J genes are TRBV28 and TRBJ2-1; TRBD1 aligns across 12 bases. Germline CDR1 and CDR2: MDHEN and SYDVKM. The junction had 6 bases not matched to a gene; V was cut back by 4 bases and J by 8 bases. This CDR3 has 15 residues. The DNA of the CDR3 is TGTGCCAGCAGTTCCGGGACAGGGGGCCGCTATGAGCAGTTCTTC. Protein: CASSSGTGGRYEQFF.

The chain couples TRBV9 to TRBJ1-6; no clear D gene. The CDR3 has 14 residues. The germline gives CDR1 SGDLS, CDR2 YYNGEE. V was pared by 3 bases and J by 10 bases, with 14 bases between. The CDR3 sequence is CASSAHRSESPLHF. For the CDR3, the DNA is TGTGCCAGCAGCGCCCACCGATCAGAATCACCCCTCCACTTT. The full variable domain, its missing parts supplied by reference TRBV9 and TRBJ1-6, is DSGVTQTPKHLITATGQRVTLRCSPRSGDLSVYWYQQSLDQGLQFLIQYYNGEERAKGNILERFSAQQFPDLHSELNLSSLELGDSALYFCASSAHRSESPLHFGNGTRLTVT.

This clone appeared once. The CDR3 coding sequence is TGCGCCAGCAGCTCGGGCAGCGGGAACGATGGCTACACCTTC. Its protein is CASSSGSGNDGYTF. The chain uses TRBV5-1 and TRBJ1-2; D is undetermined. Trimming shortened V by 3 bases and J by 6 bases, and 15 bases separated the two germline ends. Germline loops: CDR1 SGHRS, CDR2 YFSETQ. This CDR3 has 14 amino acids.

Only one count was recorded for this clone. This chain's CDR3 is CASTSDTQYF. The CDR3 DNA follows: TGTGCCAGCACATCAGATACGCAGTATTTT. The chain carries TRBV7-8 and TRBJ2-3; no clear D. Per the germline V gene, CDR1 is SGHVS and CDR2 is FQNEAQ. The CDR3 loop spans 10 amino acids. V lost 7 bases and J 4 bases, leaving 3 bases between the germline ends.

The chain couples TRBV5-1 to TRBJ1-2; 11 bases line up with TRBD1. V lost 0 bases and J lost 8; bases outside the gene matches: 12. The CDR3 loop spans 17 amino acids. Germline values: CDR1 SGHRS, CDR2 YFSETQ. CDR3 residues: CASSLGGTGTGGVGYTF. DNA of the CDR3: TGCGCCAGCAGCTTGGGAGGCACCGGGACAGGGGGTGTAGGCTACACCTTC.

This clone showed up just a few times. The V and J genes are TRBV7-6 and TRBJ2-2; no reliable D call. The germline V and J ends were trimmed by 3 bases and 2 bases, with 7 bases remaining between them. This CDR3 is built from 14 residues. CDR1 SGHVS and CDR2 FNYEAQ come from the germline V gene. The CDR3 DNA follows: TGTGCCAGCAGCTTGGGCACAAACACCGGGGAGCTGTTTTTT. This sequence encodes CASSLGTNTGELFF.

This clone was detected a few times. The V call is TRBV7-6, the J call TRBJ2-2; the match to TRBD2 covers 7 bases. The CDR3 extends over 15 amino acids. The junction had 4 bases not matched to a gene; V was cut back by 2 bases and J by 4 bases. The germline gives CDR1 SGHVS, CDR2 FNYEAQ. The CDR3 nucleotides read TGTGCCAGCAGCTTATCTCGCGGGGGCACCGGGGAGCTGTTTTTT. It translates to CASSLSRGGTGELFF.